What follows is one T cell receptor beta chain and its context. The same CDR3 can be traced to other DNA sequences in this sample. This record comes from a study of blood T cell repertoires in COVID-19. Study overall: Researchers got acute and convalescent COVID-19 samples from the United States, Italy and Spain. PBMCs, B-cell-depleted T cells, or T cells were the source of the cDNA or gDNA that made up the material.

This CDR3 has 15 residues. Germline V lookup: CDR1 SGHAT, CDR2 FQNNGV. With 9 bases removed from V and 2 bases from J, the gap between germline ends came to 20 bases. Per the original methods: Estimated nucleated cell counts came from reference gene primer amplification. Assay used: immunoSEQ multiplex PCR; TCRdb lists only in-frame clones, some missing. That table furnishes V, J and clone size, whereas the DNA furnished D and trimming. The profile shows roughly 220,000 clones, approximately 78% of them singletons. Enrolment of Seattle patients took place during active infection, and they were followed longitudinally.

The chain combines TRBV11-2 with TRBJ2-7; D might be TRBD2 (7 bases). Sample: peripheral blood. The sequence was obtained from a woman older than 75 with COVID-19, enrolled during active disease. CDR3 in DNA: TGTGCCAGTAGTCAAGAGGGGGGGCAAGCCTACGAGCAGTACTTC. Its translation: CASSQEGGQAYEQYF.